This T cell receptor beta chain comes out of a study of regulatory T cells in long-lasting Graves disease. This clonotype has ten or more counts. Its antigen is not known. Overall study results and limits: Whereas new patients shared 900 to 1,000 public clonotypes, persistent patients shared more, at about 3,000. TRBV28, TRBJ1-2 and TRBJ2-5 emerged as the favored segments in persistent disease.

As to time point: persistent/refractory GD, antithyroid drugs over 5 years with positive TRAb. From RNA extracted from PBMCs, the TCR library was made. Patients were enrolled at an endocrinology department in Xi'an, China. A blood draw put approximately 9 milliliters of peripheral blood into EDTA tubes. This CDR3 region has 14 residues. The germline V gene encodes CDR1 MNHEY and CDR2 SVGEGT. Trimming took off 0 bases at V and 5 bases at J, with 10 bases between the two ends. With iRepertoire HTBI primers and Arm-PCR of CDR3 regions, TCR beta libraries were built. Each CDR3 protein gets one entry after TCRdb re-called the multiplex PCR reads with MiXCR. Of around 430,000 distinct CDR3 sequences detected, approximately 23% appear once; the ten largest clones hold approximately 14%.

The sequence derives from a female donor with Graves disease. The chain couples TRBV6-2 or TRBV6-3 to TRBJ2-5, with D perhaps matching TRBD2 (5 bases). The source material was peripheral blood mononuclear cells (PBMCs), sampled when the disease was refractory, from a patient treated with antithyroid drugs. The CDR3 DNA reads TGTGCCAGCAGTTACTCCGGGGTGGGGGAGACCCAGTACTTC. This encodes CASSYSGVGETQYF.